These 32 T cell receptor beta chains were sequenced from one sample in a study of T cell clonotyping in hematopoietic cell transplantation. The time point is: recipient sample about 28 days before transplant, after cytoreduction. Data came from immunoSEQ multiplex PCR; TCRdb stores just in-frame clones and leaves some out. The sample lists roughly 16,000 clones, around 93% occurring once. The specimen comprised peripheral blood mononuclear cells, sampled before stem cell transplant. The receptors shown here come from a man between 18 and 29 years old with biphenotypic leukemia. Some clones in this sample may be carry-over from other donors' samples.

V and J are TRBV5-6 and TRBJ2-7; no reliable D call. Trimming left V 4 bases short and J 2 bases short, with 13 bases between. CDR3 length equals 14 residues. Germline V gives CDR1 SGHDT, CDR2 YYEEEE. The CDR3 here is CASSLPRPPYEQYF. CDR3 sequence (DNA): TGTGCCAGCAGCCTCCCCAGGCCTCCCTACGAGCAGTACTTC.

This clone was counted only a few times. The CDR3 DNA reads as TGTGCCAGCAGCTTTAGGGTAGCGGGGGGTCCCACAGATACGCAGTATTTT. Translating it yields CASSFRVAGGPTDTQYF. The J gene is TRBJ2-3, the V gene TRBV5-4; TRBD2 matches at 10 bases. From germline, CDR1 is SGHNT and CDR2 YYREEE (reference sequence). This CDR3 is built from 17 residues. Unmatched junction bases numbered 8, after V lost 2 bases and J lost 2 bases.

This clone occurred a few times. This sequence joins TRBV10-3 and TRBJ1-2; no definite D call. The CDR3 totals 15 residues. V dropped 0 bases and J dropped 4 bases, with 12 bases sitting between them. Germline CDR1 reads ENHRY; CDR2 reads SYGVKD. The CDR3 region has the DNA TGTGCCATCAGTGAGTCGATAGGCGGACCCTATGGCTACACCTTC. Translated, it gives CAISESIGGPYGYTF.

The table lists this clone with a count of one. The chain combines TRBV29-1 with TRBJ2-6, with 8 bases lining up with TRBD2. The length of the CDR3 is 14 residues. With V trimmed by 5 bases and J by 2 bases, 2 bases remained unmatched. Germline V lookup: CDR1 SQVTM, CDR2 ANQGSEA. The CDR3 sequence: CSVRGGPGANVLTF. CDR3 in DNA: TGCAGCGTTCGCGGGGGGCCTGGGGCCAACGTCCTGACTTTC.

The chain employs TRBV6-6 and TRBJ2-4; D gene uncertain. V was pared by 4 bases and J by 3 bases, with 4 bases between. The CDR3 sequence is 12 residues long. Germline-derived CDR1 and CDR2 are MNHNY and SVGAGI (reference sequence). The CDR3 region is CASSFGKNIQYF. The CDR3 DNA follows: TGTGCCAGCAGTTTTGGCAAAAACATTCAGTACTTC.

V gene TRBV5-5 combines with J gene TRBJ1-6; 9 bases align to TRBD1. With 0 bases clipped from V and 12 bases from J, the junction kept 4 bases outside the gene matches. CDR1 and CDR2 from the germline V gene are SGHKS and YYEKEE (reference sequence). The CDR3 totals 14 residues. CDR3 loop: CASSLEGQGVPLHF. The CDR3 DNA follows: TGTGCCAGCAGCTTGGAGGGACAGGGTGTACCCCTCCACTTT. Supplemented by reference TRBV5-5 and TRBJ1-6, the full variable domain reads DAGVTQSPTHLIKTRGQQVTLRCSPISGHKSVSWYQQVLGQGPQFIFQYYEKEERGRGNFPDRFSARQFPNYSSELNVNALLLGDSALYLCASSLEGQGVPLHFGNGTRLTVT.

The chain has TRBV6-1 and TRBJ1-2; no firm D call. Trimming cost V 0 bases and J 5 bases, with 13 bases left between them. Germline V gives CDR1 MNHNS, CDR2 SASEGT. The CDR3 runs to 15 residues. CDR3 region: CASSEAQLLGYGYTF. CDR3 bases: TGTGCCAGCAGTGAAGCTCAGTTATTAGGTTATGGCTACACCTTC.

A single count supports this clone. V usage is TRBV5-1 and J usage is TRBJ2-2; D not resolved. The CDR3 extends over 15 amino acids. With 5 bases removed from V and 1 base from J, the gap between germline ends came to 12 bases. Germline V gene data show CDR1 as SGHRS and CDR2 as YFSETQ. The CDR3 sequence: CASSSPTENTGELFF. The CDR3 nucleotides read TGCGCCAGCAGTTCACCTACAGAGAACACCGGGGAGCTGTTTTTT.

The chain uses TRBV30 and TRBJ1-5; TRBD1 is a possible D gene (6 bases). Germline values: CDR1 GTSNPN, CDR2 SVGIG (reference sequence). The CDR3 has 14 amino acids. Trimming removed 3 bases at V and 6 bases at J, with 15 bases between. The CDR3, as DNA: TGTGCCTGGAGCCGGGGGGGGGCAGGTCAGCCCCAGCATTTT. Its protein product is CAWSRGGAGQPQHF.

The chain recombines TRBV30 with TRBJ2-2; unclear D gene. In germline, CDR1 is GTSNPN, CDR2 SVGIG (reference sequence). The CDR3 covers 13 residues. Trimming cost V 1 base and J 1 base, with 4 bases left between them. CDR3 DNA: TGTGCCTGGAGTGGGGGGAACACCGGGGAGCTGTTTTTT. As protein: CAWSGGNTGELFF.

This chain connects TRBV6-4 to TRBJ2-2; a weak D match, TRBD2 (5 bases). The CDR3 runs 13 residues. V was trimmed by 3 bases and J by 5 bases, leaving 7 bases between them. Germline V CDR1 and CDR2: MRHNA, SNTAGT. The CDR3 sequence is CASSERETGELFF. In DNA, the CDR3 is TGTGCCAGCAGTGAGAGGGAAACCGGGGAGCTGTTTTTT.

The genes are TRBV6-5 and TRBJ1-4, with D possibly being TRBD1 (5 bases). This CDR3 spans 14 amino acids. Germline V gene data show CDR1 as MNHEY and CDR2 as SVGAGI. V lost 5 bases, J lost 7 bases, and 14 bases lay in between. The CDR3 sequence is CASSPGGRGEKLFF. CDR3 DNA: TGTGCCAGCAGTCCGGGGGGGAGAGGTGAAAAACTGTTTTTT.

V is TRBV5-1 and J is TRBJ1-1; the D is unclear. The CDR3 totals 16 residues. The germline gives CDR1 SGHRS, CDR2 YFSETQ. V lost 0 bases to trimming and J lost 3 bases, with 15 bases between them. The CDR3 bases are TGCGCCAGCAGCTTGGCGGGTGTTGGGGAATACACTGAAGCTTTCTTT. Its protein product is CASSLAGVGEYTEAFF.

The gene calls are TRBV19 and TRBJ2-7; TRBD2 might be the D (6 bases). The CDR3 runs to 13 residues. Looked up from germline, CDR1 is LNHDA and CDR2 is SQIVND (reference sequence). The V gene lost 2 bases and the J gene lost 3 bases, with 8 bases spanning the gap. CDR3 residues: CASSITGGYEQYF. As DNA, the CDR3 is TGTGCCAGTAGTATAACCGGGGGCTACGAGCAGTACTTC.

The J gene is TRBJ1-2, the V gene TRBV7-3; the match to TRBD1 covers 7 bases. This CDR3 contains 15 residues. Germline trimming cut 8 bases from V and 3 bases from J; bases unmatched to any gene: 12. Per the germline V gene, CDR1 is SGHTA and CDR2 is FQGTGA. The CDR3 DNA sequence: TGTGCCAGCCTCTCAGGGGGACCAAGTTACTATGGCTACACCTTC. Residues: CASLSGGPSYYGYTF.

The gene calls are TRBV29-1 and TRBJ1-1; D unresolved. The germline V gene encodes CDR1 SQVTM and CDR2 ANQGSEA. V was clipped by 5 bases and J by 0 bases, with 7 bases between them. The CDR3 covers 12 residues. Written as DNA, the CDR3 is TGCAGCGTTCCCAGCGTGAACACTGAAGCTTTCTTT. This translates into CSVPSVNTEAFF. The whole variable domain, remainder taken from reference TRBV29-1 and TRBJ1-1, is SAVISQKPSRDICQRGTSLTIQCQVDSQVTMMFWYRQQPGQSLTLIATANQGSEATYESGFVIDKFPISRPNLTFSTLTVSNMSPEDSSIYLCSVPSVNTEAFFGQGTRLTVV.

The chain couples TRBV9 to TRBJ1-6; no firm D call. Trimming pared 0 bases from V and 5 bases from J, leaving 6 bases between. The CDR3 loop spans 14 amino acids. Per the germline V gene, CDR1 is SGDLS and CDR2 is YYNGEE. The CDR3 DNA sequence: TGTGCCAGCAGCGTAGGGCACGATAATTCACCCCTCCACTTT. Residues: CASSVGHDNSPLHF.

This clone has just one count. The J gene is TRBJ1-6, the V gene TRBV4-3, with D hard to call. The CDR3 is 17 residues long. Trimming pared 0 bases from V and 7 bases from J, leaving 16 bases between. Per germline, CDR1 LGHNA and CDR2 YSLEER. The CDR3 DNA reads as TGCGCCAGCAGCCAAGATGGCACATCTTCTGCGAATTCACCCCTCCACTTT. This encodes CASSQDGTSSANSPLHF.

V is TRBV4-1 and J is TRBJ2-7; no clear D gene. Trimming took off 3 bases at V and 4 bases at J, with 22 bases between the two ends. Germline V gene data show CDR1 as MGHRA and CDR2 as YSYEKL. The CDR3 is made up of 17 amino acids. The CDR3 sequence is CASSHEGSAVYPYEQYF. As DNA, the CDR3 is TGCGCCAGCAGCCACGAAGGAAGCGCAGTTTACCCTTACGAGCAGTACTTC.

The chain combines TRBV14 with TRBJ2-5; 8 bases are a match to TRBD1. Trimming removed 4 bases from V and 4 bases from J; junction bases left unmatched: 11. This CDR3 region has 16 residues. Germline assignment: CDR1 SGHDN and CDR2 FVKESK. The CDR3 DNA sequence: TGTGCCAGCAGCCCCTACAGGGGGAATCAGAGAGAGACCCAGTACTTC. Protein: CASSPYRGNQRETQYF.

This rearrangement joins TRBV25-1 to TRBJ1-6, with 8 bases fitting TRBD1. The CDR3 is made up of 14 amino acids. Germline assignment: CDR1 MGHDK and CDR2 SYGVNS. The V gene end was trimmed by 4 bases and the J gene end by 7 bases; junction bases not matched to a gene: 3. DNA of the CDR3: TGTGCCAGCAGTGGGCAGGGGGCGAATTCACCCCTCCACTTT. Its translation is CASSGQGANSPLHF.

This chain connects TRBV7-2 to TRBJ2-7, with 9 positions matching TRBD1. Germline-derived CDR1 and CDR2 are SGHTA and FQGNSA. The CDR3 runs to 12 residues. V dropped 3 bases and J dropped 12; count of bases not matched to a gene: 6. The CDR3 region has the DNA TGTGCCAGCAGCTTCACAGGGGGCGCAGGGTACTTC. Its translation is CASSFTGGAGYF.

This CDR3 is CASSFKPQGHEQYF. The CDR3 nucleotides are TGTGCCAGCAGTTTTAAGCCCCAGGGCCACGAGCAGTACTTC. This chain connects TRBV27 to TRBJ2-7, with D tentatively TRBD1 (5 bases). Trimming cost V 3 bases and J 5 bases, with 14 bases left between them. Germline CDR1 and CDR2: MNHEY and SMNVEV (reference sequence). The CDR3 has 14 residues.

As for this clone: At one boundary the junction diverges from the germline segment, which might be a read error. Written as DNA, the CDR3 is TGCAGTCCCTACAGAAATGATCAGTTCTTC. As protein: CSPYRNDQFF. The rearrangement uses TRBV20-1 and TRBJ2-1; D not certain. Per germline, CDR1 DFQATT and CDR2 SNEGSKA (reference sequence). The CDR3 totals 10 residues.

CDR3 DNA: TGTGCCTGGAGTGTTCTGACAGGGGATTCACCCCTCCACTTT. It specifies CAWSVLTGDSPLHF. The chain is built from TRBV30 and TRBJ1-6, with 8 bases aligning to TRBD1. The V gene end was trimmed by 0 bases and the J gene end by 8 bases; junction bases not matched to a gene: 3. This CDR3 region has 14 residues. CDR1 GTSNPN and CDR2 SVGIG come from the germline V gene (reference sequence).

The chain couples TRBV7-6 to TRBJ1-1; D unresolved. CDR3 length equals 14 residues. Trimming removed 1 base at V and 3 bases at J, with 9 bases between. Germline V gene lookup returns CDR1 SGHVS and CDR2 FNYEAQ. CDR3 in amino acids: CASSLVVTDTEAFF. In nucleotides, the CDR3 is TGTGCCAGCAGCTTAGTTGTAACAGACACTGAAGCTTTCTTT.

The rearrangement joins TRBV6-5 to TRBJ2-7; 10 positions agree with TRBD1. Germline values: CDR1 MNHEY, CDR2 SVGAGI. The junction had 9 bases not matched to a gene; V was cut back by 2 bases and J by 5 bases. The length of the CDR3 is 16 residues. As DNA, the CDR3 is TGTGCCAGCAGTTACAGCAGGACAGGGGGATGGGACGAGCAGTACTTC. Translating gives CASSYSRTGGWDEQYF.

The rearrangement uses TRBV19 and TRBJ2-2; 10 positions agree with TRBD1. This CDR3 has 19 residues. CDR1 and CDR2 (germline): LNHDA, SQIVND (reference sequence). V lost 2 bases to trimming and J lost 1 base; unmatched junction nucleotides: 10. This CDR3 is CASSISDRGDPQNTGELFF. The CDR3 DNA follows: TGTGCCAGTAGTATATCGGACAGGGGGGACCCTCAGAACACCGGGGAGCTGTTTTTT.

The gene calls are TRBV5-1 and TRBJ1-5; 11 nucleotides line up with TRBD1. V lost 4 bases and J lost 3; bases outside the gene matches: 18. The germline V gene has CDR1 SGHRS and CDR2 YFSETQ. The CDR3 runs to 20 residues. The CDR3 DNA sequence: TGCGCCAGCAGCCTTACCGGACAGGGGGCTTTCCACCCTCCCAATCAGCCCCAGCATTTT. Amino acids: CASSLTGQGAFHPPNQPQHF.

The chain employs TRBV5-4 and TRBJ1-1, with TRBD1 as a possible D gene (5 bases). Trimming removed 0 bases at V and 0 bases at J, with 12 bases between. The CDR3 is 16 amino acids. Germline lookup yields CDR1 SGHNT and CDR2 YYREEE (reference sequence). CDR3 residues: CASSLGGAELNTEAFF. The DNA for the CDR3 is TGTGCCAGCAGCTTGGGAGGGGCTGAACTGAACACTGAAGCTTTCTTT.

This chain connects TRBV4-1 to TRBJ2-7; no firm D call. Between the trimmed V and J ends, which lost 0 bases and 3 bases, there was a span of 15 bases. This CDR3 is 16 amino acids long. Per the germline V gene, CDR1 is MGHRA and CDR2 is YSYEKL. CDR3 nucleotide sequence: TGCGCCAGCAGCCAAGATACCCAAAGTGGGCACTACGAGCAGTACTTC. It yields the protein CASSQDTQSGHYEQYF.

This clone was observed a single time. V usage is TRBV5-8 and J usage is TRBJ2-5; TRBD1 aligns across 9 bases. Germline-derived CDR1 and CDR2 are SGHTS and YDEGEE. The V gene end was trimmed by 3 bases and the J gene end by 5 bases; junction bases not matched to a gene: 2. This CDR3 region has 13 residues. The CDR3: CASSWTGAETQYF. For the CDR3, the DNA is TGTGCCAGCAGCTGGACAGGGGCCGAGACCCAGTACTTC.